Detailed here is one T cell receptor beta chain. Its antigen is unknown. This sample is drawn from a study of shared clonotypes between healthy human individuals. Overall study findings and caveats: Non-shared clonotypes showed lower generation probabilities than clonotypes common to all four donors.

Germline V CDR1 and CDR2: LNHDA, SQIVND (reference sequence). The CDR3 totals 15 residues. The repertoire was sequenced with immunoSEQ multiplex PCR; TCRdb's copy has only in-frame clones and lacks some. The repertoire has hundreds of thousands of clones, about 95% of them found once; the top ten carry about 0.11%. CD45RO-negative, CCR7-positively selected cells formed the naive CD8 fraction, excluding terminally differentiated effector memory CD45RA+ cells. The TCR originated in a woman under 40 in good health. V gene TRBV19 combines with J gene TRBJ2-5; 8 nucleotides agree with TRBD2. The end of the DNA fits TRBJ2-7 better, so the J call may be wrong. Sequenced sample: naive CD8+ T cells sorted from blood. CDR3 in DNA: TGTGCCAGTAGTATAGGCCCCGGGGGGGTCTACGAGCAGTACTTC. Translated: CASSIGPGGVYEQYF.